This record concerns one T cell receptor (beta chain) sequence. Reprocessing the 5' RACE reads, TCRdb reports a single entry for every CDR3 protein and omits DNA. Its table records some 150,000 distinct CDR3 sequences. The source of the sample is a study of monozygotic twins with inflammatory bowel disease. Germline values: CDR1 SGHTA, CDR2 FQGNSA. CDR3 length: 13 residues. V is TRBV7-2 and J is TRBJ2-5; TCRdb calls TRBD1, which cannot be checked without DNA. The TCR originated in a human donor with ulcerative colitis or Crohn's disease, or a healthy co-twin of an affected twin (not recorded which). The sample was blood. CDR3 loop: CASKRGGQETQYF.